This TCR beta chain was recorded in a study of cytomegalovirus exposure and HLA in healthy donors. The ends were cut back, 6 bases at V and 2 bases at J, with 8 bases in the middle. From germline, CDR1 is MDHEN and CDR2 SYDVKM. CDR3 size: 13 residues. The PCR employed 60 Vbeta primers together with 13 Jbeta primers. TCRdb's table, derived via immunoSEQ multiplex PCR, lists solely in-frame clones and lacks some. The sample records 91,000 or so clones, over 60% being singletons. Study-wide points: A previous analysis found most TCR beta V segments productive roughly 87% or roughly 30% of the time. When presence/absence was analysed, sequencing depth was taken to be roughly uniform across donors.

About this clone: Its antigen remains unknown.

The chain uses TRBV28 and TRBJ1-5; D is unresolved. The source is a man between 25 and 39 years old in good health and CMV-seropositive. Sequencing was performed on PBMCs. CDR3 sequence: CASRRERNQPQHF. As DNA, the CDR3 is TGTGCCAGCAGGCGGGAGCGCAATCAGCCCCAGCATTTT.